Listed below are T cell receptor beta chains from one sample, sequenced in a study of T cells after yellow fever vaccination. TCRdb reprocessed the 5' RACE reads with MiXCR, giving one entry per CDR3 protein. The sample yields some 390,000 distinct CDR3 sequences, roughly 6.2% seen once. The source was PBMCs, collected 5 days after the yellow fever booster vaccination. The receptors were sampled from a man aged 30-40 years who received the YFV17D yellow fever vaccine. CDR3s include the opening cysteine and the closing phenylalanine or tryptophan. A D gene is named only where the DNA matches it firmly. The size of a clone is reported for some rows only, either as once, few or many, or as a class for expanded clones.

J,size,D,V,CDR3,DNA
TRBJ2-5,many,-,TRBV4-1,CASSQPGETQYF,TGCGCCAGCAGCCAGCCCGGAGAGACCCAGTACTTC
TRBJ2-3,-,-,TRBV30,CAWGRPTDTQYF,TGTGCCTGGGGTCGACCCACAGATACGCAGTATTTT
TRBJ2-1,-,TRBD2,TRBV7-9,CASSLVSGSSYNEQFF,TGTGCCAGCAGCTTAGTTAGCGGGAGCTCCTACAATGAGCAGTTCTTC
TRBJ2-7,few,-,TRBV5-6,CASSFYRVSHEQYF,TGTGCCAGCAGCTTCTACCGGGTATCCCACGAGCAGTACTTC
TRBJ2-7,many,TRBD2,TRBV7-2,CASSRQAGGSSYEQYF,TGTGCCAGCAGTCGCCAAGCGGGAGGGAGCTCCTACGAGCAGTACTTC
TRBJ2-1,-,TRBD2,TRBV9,CASSAQVGSGGYNEQFF,TGTGCCAGCAGCGCCCAGGTTGGTAGCGGGGGGTACAATGAGCAGTTCTTC
TRBJ2-3,few,TRBD2,TRBV20-1,CSARRRELDTQYF,TGCAGTGCTAGAAGGCGGGAGCTAGATACGCAGTATTTT
TRBJ2-3,few,TRBD2,TRBV11-1,CASSLVVWDYTSTDTQYF,TGTGCCAGCAGCTTAGTGGTTTGGGACTACACGTCCACAGATACGCAGTATTTT
TRBJ2-2,few,-,TRBV29-1,CSVEVQQGTGELFF,TGCAGCGTTGAAGTACAACAGGGCACCGGGGAGCTGTTTTTT
TRBJ2-3,many,-,TRBV5-4,CASSLAAGGIGTDTQYF,TGTGCCAGCAGCTTGGCCGCCGGGGGAATCGGCACAGATACGCAGTATTTT
TRBJ2-7,many,TRBD2,TRBV20-1,CSARSGTSYEQYF,TGCAGTGCTAGGTCCGGGACTAGTTACGAGCAGTACTTC
TRBJ1-2,-,TRBD1,TRBV6-5,CASSYWSQGAGYGYTF,TGTGCCAGCAGTTACTGGAGCCAGGGGGCAGGGTATGGCTACACCTTC
TRBJ2-1,many,-,TRBV20-1,CSAKDVGEQFF,TGCAGTGCTAAGGACGTTGGAGAGCAGTTCTTC
TRBJ2-2,few,TRBD1,TRBV9,CASSTPRDRGDTGELFF,TGTGCCAGCAGCACACCTCGAGACAGGGGGGACACCGGGGAGCTGTTTTTT
TRBJ2-2,few,-,TRBV9,CASSVRKDRPRGVSFPNTGELFF,TGTGCCAGCAGCGTAAGAAAAGATCGACCCCGGGGAGTGAGCTTCCCGAACACCGGGGAGCTGTTTTTT
TRBJ1-2,few,-,TRBV5-1,CASSGAGGAWGYTF,TGCGCCAGCAGCGGCGCGGGAGGGGCCTGGGGCTACACCTTC
TRBJ2-5,-,TRBD1,TRBV9,CASSVAPRGREETQYF,TGTGCCAGCAGCGTAGCTCCCAGGGGGCGAGAGGAGACCCAGTACTTC
TRBJ2-3,few,TRBD1,TRBV5-6,CASSFGTGEADTQYF,TGTGCCAGCAGCTTTGGGACAGGGGAGGCAGATACGCAGTATTTT
TRBJ2-6,-,-,TRBV7-3,CASSFSGRTGANVLTF,TGTGCCAGCAGCTTTTCCGGTCGTACTGGGGCCAACGTCCTGACTTTC
TRBJ2-3,-,-,TRBV20-1,CSAASGTDTQYF,TGCAGTGCTGCGTCGGGCACAGATACGCAGTATTTT
TRBJ2-5,many,TRBD1,TRBV5-6,CASSLVTRTGGSETQYF,TGTGCCAGCAGCTTGGTTACCCGGACAGGGGGCAGCGAGACCCAGTACTTC
TRBJ2-4,few,-,TRBV20-1,CSARQTNIQYF,TGCAGTGCTAGACAGACGAACATTCAGTACTTC
TRBJ1-4,few,TRBD1,TRBV5-1,CASSADRDSPNEKLFF,TGCGCCAGCAGTGCGGACAGGGATTCGCCTAATGAAAAACTGTTTTTT
TRBJ2-7,few,-,TRBV5-1,CASSLAPRGSVDEQYF,TGCGCCAGCAGCTTAGCCCCTAGGGGGTCGGTCGACGAGCAGTACTTC
TRBJ1-5,-,-,TRBV15,CATSRLGDSTQPQHF,TGTGCCACCAGCAGGCTTGGAGACAGCACCCAGCCCCAGCATTTT
TRBJ2-5,many,-,TRBV20-1,CSATTKETQYF,TGCAGTGCCACAACAAAAGAGACCCAGTACTTC
TRBJ1-2,-,TRBD1,TRBV3-1,CTSCYYSLRDSHNYGYTF,TGTACCAGCTGTTATTACTCGCTCCGGGACAGCCATAACTATGGCTACACCTTC
TRBJ1-2,few,-,TRBV5-6,CASSLSGVDYGYTF,TGTGCCAGCAGCTTGTCCGGGGTTGACTATGGCTACACCTTC
TRBJ2-2,many,-,TRBV7-2,CASSLLNTGELFF,TGTGCCAGCAGCCTCCTGAACACCGGGGAGCTGTTTTTT
TRBJ2-7,-,-,TRBV29-1,CSVTQAFSYEQYF,TGCAGCGTTACTCAGGCGTTCTCCTACGAGCAGTACTTC
TRBJ2-5,many,TRBD1,TRBV10-3,CAISEPGTDKETQYF,TGTGCCATCAGTGAGCCCGGGACAGATAAAGAGACCCAGTACTTC
TRBJ1-5,-,-,TRBV3-1,CASSLRPGGNQPQHF,TGTGCCAGCAGCCTTAGGCCAGGGGGCAATCAGCCCCAGCATTTT
TRBJ2-7,few,TRBD1,TRBV27,CASSSPGGKQYF,TGTGCCAGCAGTTCCCCAGGGGGAAAGCAGTACTTC